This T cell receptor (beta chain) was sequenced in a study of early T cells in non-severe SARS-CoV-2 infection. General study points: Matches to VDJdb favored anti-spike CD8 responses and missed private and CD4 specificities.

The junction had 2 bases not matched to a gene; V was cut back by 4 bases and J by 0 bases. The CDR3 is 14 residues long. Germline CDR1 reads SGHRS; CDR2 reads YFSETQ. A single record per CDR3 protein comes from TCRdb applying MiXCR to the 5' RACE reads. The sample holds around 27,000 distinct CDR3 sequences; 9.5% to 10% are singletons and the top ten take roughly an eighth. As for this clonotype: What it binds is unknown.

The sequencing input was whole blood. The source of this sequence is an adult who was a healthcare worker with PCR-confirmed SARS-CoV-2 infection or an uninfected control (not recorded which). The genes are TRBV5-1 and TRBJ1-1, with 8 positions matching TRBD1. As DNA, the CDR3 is TGCGCCAGCAGCCAGGGGGCCCTGAACACTGAAGCTTTCTTT. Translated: CASSQGALNTEAFF.